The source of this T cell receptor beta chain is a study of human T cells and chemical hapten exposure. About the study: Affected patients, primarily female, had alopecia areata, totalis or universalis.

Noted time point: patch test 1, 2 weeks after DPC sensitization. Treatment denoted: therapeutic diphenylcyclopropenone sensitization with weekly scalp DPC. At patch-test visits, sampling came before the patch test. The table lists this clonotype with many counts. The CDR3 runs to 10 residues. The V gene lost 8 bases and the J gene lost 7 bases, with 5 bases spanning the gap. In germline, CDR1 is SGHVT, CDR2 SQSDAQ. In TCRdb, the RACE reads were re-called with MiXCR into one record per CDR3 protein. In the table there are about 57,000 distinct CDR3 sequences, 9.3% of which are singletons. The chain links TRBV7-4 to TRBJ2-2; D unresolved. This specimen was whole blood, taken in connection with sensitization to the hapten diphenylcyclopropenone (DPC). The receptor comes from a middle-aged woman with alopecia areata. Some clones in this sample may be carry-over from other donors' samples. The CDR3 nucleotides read TGTGCCAGCTTTGACGGGGAGCTGTTTTTT. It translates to CASFDGELFF.